Listed here are 2 T cell receptor delta chains from one sample, sequenced in a study of gamma-delta T cells after stem cell transplantation. TCRdb redid the clone calls on the RT-PCR reads with CATT. The sample shows more than 2,000 delta-chain clones, around 40% of them seen only once. The sequenced material came from gamma-delta T cells. The receptors derive from a human donor. It is not recorded whose cells these are; they may come from a transplant donor.

Of note for this clone: A single base separates this from a much larger clone, so it may be a read error. The CDR3 region has the DNA TGTGCCTGTGATCACGTACCGGGGGATACGGCCCGAAAACTCATCTTT. Encoded protein: CACDHVPGDTARKLIF. The V and J genes are TRDV2 and TRDJ1; 10 positions match TRDD3. Germline loops: CDR1 GEAIGNYY, CDR2 EKD. The CDR3 sequence is 16 residues long. Trimming removed 4 bases from V and 8 bases from J; junction bases left unmatched: 15.

With respect to this clone: Other nucleotide sequences in the sample specify the same CDR3. This chain joins TRDV2 and TRDJ2; 12 nucleotides match TRDD3. Per the germline V gene, CDR1 is GEAIGNYY and CDR2 is EKD. Trimming at V came to 0 bases and at J to 3 bases, leaving 7 bases not matched to a gene. The CDR3 covers 18 residues. The CDR3, as DNA: TGTGCCTGTGACACCGTCCTGGGGGATACGCTTCTGACAGCACAACTCTTCTTT. Amino acid sequence: CACDTVLGDTLLTAQLFF.